The text below deals with one TCR beta chain. Its antigen is not identified. The sample belongs to a study of identical twins. Findings of the study overall: Out-of-frame alpha sequences shared by twins showed excess low generation probability.

CDR3 length: 15 amino acids. V gave up 3 bases and J gave up 6 bases; unmatched junction bases: 10. Germline loops: CDR1 DFQATT, CDR2 SNEGSKA (reference sequence). TCRdb passed the 5' RACE reads through MiXCR, listing each CDR3 protein once. The table has some 1,600,000 distinct CDR3 sequences, 25% to 35% seen once. This receptor was identified in a newborn girl in good health. Sequencing input: cord blood. The rearrangement uses TRBV20-1 and TRBJ2-7, with TRBD2 matching 11 bases. The CDR3 sequence is CSASSYTSGSFEQYF. The DNA for the CDR3 is TGCAGTGCTAGTTCATACACTAGCGGGAGTTTCGAGCAGTACTTC.